This T cell receptor (beta chain) was obtained from a study of cytomegalovirus exposure and HLA in healthy donors. Study observations and caveats: For cytomegalovirus status, the classifier reportedly gave diagnoses with high specificity and sensitivity.

Germline CDR1 is LNHDA and CDR2 is SQIVND (reference sequence). This CDR3 is 16 amino acids long. Trimming removed 6 bases from V and 10 bases from J; junction bases left unmatched: 18. Points on this clone: Its antigen is not known.

The PCR ran on 60 Vbeta and 13 Jbeta primers. Sequencing was performed with immunoSEQ multiplex PCR; in TCRdb, only in-frame clones are kept and a portion is missing. The data show about 120,000 clones, around 86% seen once. V gene TRBV19 combines with J gene TRBJ2-1; 7 bases match TRBD2. This sequence originates from a woman in her thirties in good health and CMV-seronegative. The specimen sequenced was PBMCs. CDR3: CASSGGNGRVGGEQFF. CDR3 coding DNA: TGTGCCAGTAGCGGGGGGAATGGAAGGGTGGGAGGAGAGCAGTTCTTC.